The 19 T cell receptor beta chains below come from one sample, sequenced in a study of cytomegalovirus exposure and HLA in healthy donors. PCR employed 60 Vbeta and 13 Jbeta primers. This table comes from immunoSEQ multiplex PCR, and its TCRdb copy is limited to in-frame clones, with some not included. The sample lists about 160,000 clones, roughly 80% occurring once. The source material was PBMCs. The receptors were gathered from a man aged 18-30 years in good health and CMV-seronegative.

V usage is TRBV5-1 and J usage is TRBJ2-3; 9 positions match TRBD1. Trimming took 5 bases from V and 3 from J; bases not matched to a gene: 7. CDR1 is SGHRS and CDR2 is YFSETQ in the germline V gene. The CDR3 loop spans 15 amino acids. CDR3 nucleotide sequence: TGCGCCAGCAGGGGGACAGGGCCCCGGACAGATACGCAGTATTTT. Translation: CASRGTGPRTDTQYF. The whole variable domain, remainder taken from reference TRBV5-1 and TRBJ2-3, is KAGVTQTPRYLIKTRGQQVTLSCSPISGHRSVSWYQQTPGQGLQFLFEYFSETQRNKGNFPGRFSGRQFSNSRSEMNVSTLELGDSALYLCASRGTGPRTDTQYFGPGTRLTVL.

The chain combines TRBV2 with TRBJ2-7, with unresolved D. Trimming removed 10 bases from V and 4 bases from J, with 11 bases in between. Germline CDR1 and CDR2: SNHLY and FYNNEI. The CDR3 consists of 11 residues. In DNA, the CDR3 is TGTGCCACATCCGACATTTACGAGCAGTACTTC. Translation: CATSDIYEQYF.

This clone was detected only once. The same CDR3 arises from other DNA sequences in this sample as well. This chain links TRBV4-1 with TRBJ1-1; D is uncertain. V gave up 0 bases and J gave up 8 bases, with 10 bases separating them. The length of the CDR3 is 13 residues. The germline CDR1 and CDR2 sequences are MGHRA and YSYEKL. The CDR3 sequence: CASSQEGFREAFF. The DNA of the CDR3 is TGCGCCAGCAGCCAAGAAGGTTTCAGGGAAGCTTTCTTT.

The genes are TRBV6-5 and TRBJ1-4, with a possible D match to TRBD1 (5 bases). Germline values: CDR1 MNHEY, CDR2 SVGAGI. Deletions cut 5 bases from V and 5 bases from J, with 15 bases between. There are 15 residues in the CDR3. Here the CDR3 DNA reads TGTGCCAGCAGTAACAGGCCGGGCCCGAATGAAAAACTGTTTTTT. Translated, it gives CASSNRPGPNEKLFF.

This chain uses TRBV28 with TRBJ2-7, with D possibly being TRBD1 (6 bases). Germline V CDR1 and CDR2: MDHEN, SYDVKM. CDR3 size: 14 residues. The V end lost 8 bases, the J end lost 4 bases, and 18 bases lay between the germline ends. CDR3 residues: CASSRSGVKYEQYF. In DNA form, the CDR3 reads TGTGCCAGCTCGCGGTCAGGGGTAAAATACGAGCAGTACTTC.

The J gene is TRBJ2-7, the V gene TRBV28; 10 nucleotides match TRBD1. The germline CDR1 and CDR2 sequences are MDHEN and SYDVKM. The V segment lost 6 bases and the J segment 5 bases; nucleotides outside the gene matches: 10. The CDR3 spans 15 residues. CDR3 coding DNA: TGTGCCAGCAGCTTTACGTGGGACAGGGGACACGAGCAGTACTTC. Residues: CASSFTWDRGHEQYF.

The chain has TRBV10-3 and TRBJ2-3; D perhaps matches TRBD2 (5 bases). This CDR3 is built from 14 residues. V lost 10 bases to trimming and J lost 0 bases, with 14 bases between them. CDR1 and CDR2 from the germline V gene are ENHRY and SYGVKD. The CDR3 DNA sequence: TGTGCCACGGGAACGACGGGTAGCACAGATACGCAGTATTTT. Its translation: CATGTTGSTDTQYF.

The chain uses TRBV7-6 and TRBJ2-2; the match to TRBD1 covers 11 bases. The J segment lost 8 bases and the V segment lost 4 bases, leaving 6 bases of the junction unmatched. The CDR3 totals 15 residues. In germline, CDR1 is SGHVS, CDR2 FNYEAQ. The CDR3 here is CASSSGTGGRGELFF. The CDR3 nucleotides are TGTGCCAGCAGCTCCGGGACAGGGGGTAGAGGGGAGCTGTTTTTT. Together with reference TRBV7-6 and TRBJ2-2, the CDR3 gives the full variable domain: GAGVSQSPRYKVTKRGQDVALRCDPISGHVSLYWYRQALGQGPEFLTYFNYEAQQDKSGLPNDRFSAERPEGSISTLTIQRTEQRDSAMYRCASSSGTGGRGELFFGEGSRLTVL.

CDR3 amino acids: CASSTPGLWNTGELFF. Here the CDR3 DNA reads TGTGCCAGCAGTACTCCGGGACTATGGAACACCGGGGAGCTGTTTTTT. The chain is built from TRBV28 and TRBJ2-2; 7 bases fit TRBD2. The CDR3 has 16 amino acids. From germline, CDR1 is MDHEN and CDR2 SYDVKM. V shed 5 bases and J 1 base; nucleotides not matched to a gene: 7.

This clone was seen a single time. The CDR3: CASSVSGGHQPQHF. CDR3 DNA: TGTGCCAGCAGCGTTTCAGGGGGCCATCAGCCCCAGCATTTT. The J gene is TRBJ1-5, the V gene TRBV9, with TRBD1 identical over 8 bases. V shed 2 bases and J 5 bases; nucleotides not matched to a gene: 3. CDR3 length equals 14 residues. Germline V CDR1 and CDR2: SGDLS, YYNGEE.

This clone came up once. The rearrangement joins TRBV11-3 to TRBJ2-1; the match to TRBD2 covers 12 bases. V was clipped by 0 bases and J by 7 bases; unmatched bases: 1. CDR3 length equals 15 residues. The germline gives CDR1 SGHNT, CDR2 YENEEA. The CDR3 nucleotides are TGTGCCAGCAGCTTAGATCTAGCGGGGGGGAATGAGCAGTTCTTC. Translating gives CASSLDLAGGNEQFF.

The genes are TRBV18 and TRBJ1-1, with no clear D. CDR3 length equals 14 residues. With 3 bases removed from V and 1 base from J, the gap between germline ends came to 9 bases. Germline CDR1 KGHSH, CDR2 LQKENI. This CDR3 reads CASSPHTENTEAFF. CDR3 coding DNA: TGTGCCAGCTCACCCCATACTGAGAACACTGAAGCTTTCTTT.

The rearrangement joins TRBV4-1 to TRBJ1-3; no definite D call. V lost 0 bases and J lost 7, with 10 bases in between. The germline V gene has CDR1 MGHRA and CDR2 YSYEKL. This CDR3 is 14 amino acids long. This CDR3 reads CASSQEGRLNTIYF. The CDR3 nucleotides are TGCGCCAGCAGCCAAGAGGGGAGGTTGAACACCATATATTTT.

The V call is TRBV4-1, the J call TRBJ1-1, with D perhaps TRBD1 (5 bases). The CDR3 sequence is 15 residues long. The V end lost 0 bases, the J end lost 4 bases, and 12 bases lay between the germline ends. The germline V gene has CDR1 MGHRA and CDR2 YSYEKL. CDR3 DNA sequence: TGCGCCAGCAGCCAAGATCGGAAAGGGGTCACTGAAGCTTTCTTT. Encoded protein: CASSQDRKGVTEAFF.

As DNA, the CDR3 is TGTGCCAGCCAGGGTACTGATCAGCCCCAGCATTTT. Protein product: CASQGTDQPQHF. V usage is TRBV6-6 and J usage is TRBJ1-5; tentatively, D is TRBD1 (5 bases). The length of the CDR3 is 12 residues. The germline V gene encodes CDR1 MNHNY and CDR2 SVGAGI (reference sequence). V lost 8 bases, J lost 5 bases, and 10 bases lay in between.

The genes are TRBV5-4 and TRBJ2-1; D not resolved. CDR3 size: 15 residues. The V end was cut by 4 bases, the J end by 3 bases, with 14 bases between. From germline, CDR1 is SGHNT and CDR2 YYREEE (reference sequence). The CDR3 region has the DNA TGTGCCAGCAGCCCCGGCGGAGTTCTCTACAATGAGCAGTTCTTC. It translates to CASSPGGVLYNEQFF.

The chain is built from TRBV9 and TRBJ2-3; perhaps TRBD2 as D (7 bases). The CDR3 sequence is 15 residues long. Per germline, CDR1 SGDLS and CDR2 YYNGEE. V lost 3 bases, J lost 4 bases, and 15 bases lay in between. CDR3 nucleotides: TGTGCCAGCAGCGATAGCGGGCAGGGGCCAGATACGCAGTATTTT. Residues: CASSDSGQGPDTQYF.

This chain links TRBV7-9 with TRBJ2-3; D is possibly TRBD2 (8 bases). The germline V gene has CDR1 SEHNR and CDR2 FQNEAQ (reference sequence). V was trimmed by 5 bases and J by 2 bases, leaving 14 bases between them. The CDR3 totals 15 residues. The CDR3: CASSPREGATDTQYF. CDR3 nucleotides: TGTGCCAGCAGCCCCCGGGAGGGGGCCACAGATACGCAGTATTTT. Full variable domain (rest looked up from reference TRBV7-9 and TRBJ2-3): DTGVSQNPRHKITKRGQNVTFRCDPISEHNRLYWYRQTLGQGPEFLTYFQNEAQLEKSRLLSDRFSAERPKGSFSTLEIQRTEQGDSAMYLCASSPREGATDTQYFGPGTRLTVL.

This chain connects TRBV25-1 to TRBJ2-7; 10 bases are a match to TRBD1. The length of the CDR3 is 15 residues. The V and J ends lost 3 bases and 7 bases, in that order; junction bases with no gene match: 9. In germline, CDR1 is MGHDK, CDR2 SYGVNS. Here the CDR3 DNA reads TGTGCCAGCAGTGAGGACAGGGGGGGGTACGGGGAGCAGTACTTC. Translation gives CASSEDRGGYGEQYF.